A selection of T cell receptor beta chains follows, all from one sample in a study of cytomegalovirus exposure and HLA in healthy donors. The assay was immunoSEQ multiplex PCR, and TCRdb's table has in-frame clones only and misses some. The sample lists about 71,000 clones, 94% seen once, with over 0.8% in the top ten. Sequenced: PBMCs. Source of these receptors: a woman between 18 and 29 years old in good health and CMV-seronegative. CDR3s include the opening cysteine and the closing phenylalanine or tryptophan.

j_call,v_call,cdr3_aa
TRBJ1-2,TRBV29-1,CSVIGREGGYTF
TRBJ2-2,TRBV6-4,CASTAGQGDTGELFF
TRBJ2-1,TRBV7-6,CASSSGNEQFF
TRBJ1-2,TRBV20-1,CSARFDYGYTF
TRBJ2-1,TRBV4-1,CASSPRGGGGNEQFF
TRBJ1-1,TRBV25-1,CASSALEGPRNTEAFF
TRBJ2-7,TRBV5-6,CASSLVARSYEQYF
TRBJ1-2,TRBV19,CASRSRIYGYTF
TRBJ1-1,TRBV5-4,CASSLPGQRTEAFF
TRBJ2-1,TRBV4-2,CASSQGLGDYNEQFF
TRBJ2-5,TRBV2,CASSRWGREETQYF
TRBJ2-7,TRBV12-2,CASRLVVDLTGISYEQYF
TRBJ1-2,TRBV4-3,CASSQGNDRGNYGYTF
TRBJ1-6,TRBV14,CASSQEGQGDSPLHF
TRBJ1-3,TRBV28,CASTTPGSGNTIYF
TRBJ2-1,TRBV5-4,CASSFTVGSGGAYNEQFF
TRBJ1-6,TRBV19,CATRIGNSPLHF
TRBJ2-3,TRBV7-9,CASSSGGTDTQYF
TRBJ2-1,TRBV2,CASSAFGQGVNEQFF
TRBJ1-2,TRBV4-1,CASSQPWGTGYGYTF
TRBJ1-1,TRBV11-2,CASSLDAVTEAFF
TRBJ1-1,TRBV6-1,CASRVTGAATEAFF
TRBJ2-4,TRBV6-5,CASSGTAEAKNIQYF
TRBJ1-5,TRBV29-1,CSVGQGSNQPQHF
TRBJ2-7,TRBV7-2,CASSYPSGGAEQYF
TRBJ2-5,TRBV28,CASSPGSRVQETQYF
TRBJ1-2,TRBV14,CASSQDRGGGYTF
TRBJ2-1,TRBV9,CASSGTSSSHEQFF
TRBJ1-4,TRBV23-1,CASSQNLGQMEKLFF
TRBJ1-1,TRBV27,CASGQGGFFEAFF
TRBJ1-6,TRBV4-2,CASSPTTTPENSPLHF
TRBJ2-7,TRBV27,CASPSWRGRCGQYF
TRBJ2-3,TRBV6-1,CASSEGLATDTQYF
TRBJ2-7,TRBV19,CASSILLAGGSYEQYF
TRBJ2-5,TRBV6-1,CASSEASGRQETQYF
TRBJ2-5,TRBV7-2,CASSLQRTSGGEEETQYF
TRBJ2-5,TRBV5-5,CASSAKTLTSGGEETQYF
TRBJ2-7,TRBV6-6,CASSFSFLYEQYF
TRBJ2-3,TRBV13,CASSSNSGGYRDTQYF
TRBJ1-1,TRBV2,CASVGDSNTEAFF
TRBJ2-7,TRBV7-9,CASSSRELNPNEQYF
TRBJ2-1,TRBV19,CASSQVTYNEQFF
TRBJ2-7,TRBV7-2,CASSWGTGAYEQYF
TRBJ2-1,TRBV7-9,CASSLGAGSNEQFF
TRBJ2-2,TRBV4-2,CASSPGLAGETGELFF
TRBJ1-1,TRBV2,CASSMGHMNTEAFF
TRBJ2-1,TRBV15,CATSIGTGLWDEQFF